This T cell receptor (beta chain) was profiled in a study of cytomegalovirus exposure and HLA in healthy donors. The assay was immunoSEQ multiplex PCR, and TCRdb's table has in-frame clones only and misses some. The sample gives approximately 160,000 clones, 85% to 90% of which show up once; 2.5% to 4% is in the top ten. This TCR was sampled from a woman aged 18-35 years in good health and CMV-seropositive. The source material was PBMCs.

The CDR3 spells CASGEGLRTGANVLTF. CDR3 DNA: TGTGCCAGCGGCGAGGGGCTTCGAACCGGGGCCAACGTCCTGACTTTC. The genes are TRBV9 and TRBJ2-6; the D gene could be TRBD1 or TRBD2 (5 bases each). With 7 bases removed from V and 4 bases from J, the gap between germline ends came to 18 bases. Germline CDR1 reads SGDLS; CDR2 reads YYNGEE. The CDR3 is made up of 16 amino acids.